This T cell receptor (beta chain) derives from a study of cytomegalovirus exposure and HLA in healthy donors. Regarding the study as a whole: Reports credit the classifier with highly specific, highly sensitive diagnosis of cytomegalovirus status. There were 150 to 200 TCR beta chains listed as cytomegalovirus-associated. A further, later analysis showed that HLA-associated TCR beta chains (compared with equally common others) were more clonally expanded. V- and J-gene trimming of TCR beta was linked (in a later analysis) to a missense DCLRE1C variant.

The PCR was carried out with 60 Vbeta primers and 13 Jbeta primers. The method was immunoSEQ multiplex PCR; TCRdb's version includes in-frame clones alone and lacks a portion of them. The data show some 140,000 clones, 76% seen once. The CDR3 is 15 residues long. V shed 3 bases, J shed 4 bases, and the junction held 5 bases outside the gene matches. CDR1 is SGHRS, CDR2 YFSETQ, per germline. To note about this clone: Its antigen is currently unknown.

The sequenced sample was PBMCs. This clonotype was sampled from a female donor in good health and CMV-seropositive. The chain uses TRBV5-1 and TRBJ1-3; 9 positions match TRBD1. DNA for the CDR3: TGCGCCAGCAGCTCGGGACAGGGAGTAGGAAACACCATATATTTT. It yields the protein CASSSGQGVGNTIYF.